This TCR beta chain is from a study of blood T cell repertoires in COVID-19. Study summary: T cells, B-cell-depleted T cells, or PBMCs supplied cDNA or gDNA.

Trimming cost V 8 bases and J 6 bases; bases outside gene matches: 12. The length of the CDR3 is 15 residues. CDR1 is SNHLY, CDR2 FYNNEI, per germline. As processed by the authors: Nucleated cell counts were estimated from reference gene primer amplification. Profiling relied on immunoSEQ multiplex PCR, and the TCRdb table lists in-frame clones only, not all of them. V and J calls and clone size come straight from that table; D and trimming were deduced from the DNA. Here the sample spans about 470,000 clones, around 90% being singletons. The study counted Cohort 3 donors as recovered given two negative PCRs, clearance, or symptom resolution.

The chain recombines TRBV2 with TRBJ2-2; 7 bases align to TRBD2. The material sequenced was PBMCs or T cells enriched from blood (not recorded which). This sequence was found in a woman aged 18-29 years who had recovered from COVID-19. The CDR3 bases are TGTGCCAGCCGCTCGAACGGGGGGATGGCCGGGGAGCTGTTTTTT. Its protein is CASRSNGGMAGELFF. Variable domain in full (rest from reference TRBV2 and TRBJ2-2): EPEVTQTPSHQVTQMGQEVILRCVPISNHLYFYWYRQILGQKVEFLVSFYNNEISEKSEIFDDQFSVERPDGSNFTLKIRSTKLEDSAMYFCASRSNGGMAGELFFGEGSRLTVL.